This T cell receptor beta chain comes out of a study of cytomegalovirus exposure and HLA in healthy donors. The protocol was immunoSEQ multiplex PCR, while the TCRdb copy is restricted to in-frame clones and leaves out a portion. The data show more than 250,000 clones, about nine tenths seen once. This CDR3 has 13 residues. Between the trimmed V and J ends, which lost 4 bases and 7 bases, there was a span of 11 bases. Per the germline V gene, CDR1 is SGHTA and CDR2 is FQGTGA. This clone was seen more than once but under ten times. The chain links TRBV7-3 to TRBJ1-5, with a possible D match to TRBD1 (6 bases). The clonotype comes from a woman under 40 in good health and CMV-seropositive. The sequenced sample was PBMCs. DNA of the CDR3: TGTGCCAGCAGCTCACAGAGGGGGCAGCCCCAGCATTTT. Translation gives CASSSQRGQPQHF.